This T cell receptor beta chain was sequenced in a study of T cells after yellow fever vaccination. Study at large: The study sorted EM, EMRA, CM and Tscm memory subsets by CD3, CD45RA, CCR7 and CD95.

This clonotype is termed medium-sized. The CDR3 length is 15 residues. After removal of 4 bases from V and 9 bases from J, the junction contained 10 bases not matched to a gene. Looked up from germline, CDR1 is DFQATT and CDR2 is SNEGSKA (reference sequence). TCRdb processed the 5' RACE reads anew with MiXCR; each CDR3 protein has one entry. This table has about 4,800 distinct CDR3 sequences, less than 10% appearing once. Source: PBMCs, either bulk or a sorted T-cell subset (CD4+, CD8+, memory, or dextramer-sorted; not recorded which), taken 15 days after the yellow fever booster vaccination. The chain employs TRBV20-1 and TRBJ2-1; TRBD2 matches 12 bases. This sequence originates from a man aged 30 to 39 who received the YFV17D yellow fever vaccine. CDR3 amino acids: CSATRLAGDRFEQFF. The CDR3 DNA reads TGCAGTGCTACAAGACTAGCGGGAGATAGATTTGAGCAGTTCTTC.